A single sample is the source of the 9 T cell receptor beta chains below, sequenced in a study of cytomegalovirus exposure and HLA in healthy donors (dated by TCRdb to about 2017). The library was made by the immunoSEQ multiplex PCR assay. A mixture of 60 forward primers for TCR Vbeta segments and 13 reverse primers for TCR Jbeta segments was used in the multiplex PCR. TCRdb took this table from immuneACCESS and kept in-frame rearrangements with V and J called. Such tables lack part of the clones; where checked against another copy, unresolved V genes explain under half of the gap, and the rest is unexplained. Present in this sample are 150,000 to 200,000 clones, 75% to 90% of which were seen just once. The top ten clonotypes cover approximately 4% of the sample. The sequencing sample was made of PBMCs. The receptors shown here come from a middle-aged man in good health and CMV-seropositive.

The genes are TRBV30 and TRBJ2-5; 7 bases line up with TRBD2. CDR1 GTSNPN and CDR2 SVGIG come from the germline V gene (reference sequence). The CDR3 contains 14 residues. V was clipped by 4 bases and J by 1 base; unmatched bases: 6. This CDR3 is CAWIRSGTQETQYF. The CDR3 region has the DNA TGTGCCTGGATAAGGAGCGGGACCCAAGAGACCCAGTACTTC.

The chain joins TRBV5-4 to TRBJ1-6; D not certain. This CDR3 is built from 14 residues. Between the trimmed V and J ends, which lost 0 bases and 6 bases, there was a span of 7 bases. CDR1 SGHNT and CDR2 YYREEE come from the germline V gene (reference sequence). DNA for the CDR3: TGTGCCAGCAGCTTGGACCAGGCTAATTCACCCCTCCACTTT. This gives the protein CASSLDQANSPLHF.

The V call is TRBV6-6, the J call TRBJ2-5; D remains ambiguous. Germline CDR1 and CDR2: MNHNY and SVGAGI (reference sequence). V lost 1 base and J lost 1, with 10 bases in between. This CDR3 contains 15 residues. As DNA, the CDR3 is TGTGCCAGCAGTTACTTGCAGAATACCCAAGAGACCCAGTACTTC. Encoded protein: CASSYLQNTQETQYF.

This clone came up once. The chain has TRBV6-1 and TRBJ2-2; D is unresolved. The CDR3 runs to 12 residues. Per the germline V gene, CDR1 is MNHNS and CDR2 is SASEGT. V shed 7 bases and J shed 10 bases, with 13 bases lying between them. In nucleotides, the CDR3 is TGTGCCAGCACCCTATCCGCCCCGGAGCTGTTTTTT. Translated: CASTLSAPELFF.

The genes are TRBV15 and TRBJ1-1, with D perhaps matching TRBD1 (6 bases). This CDR3 has 14 residues. The ends were cut back, 2 bases at V and 4 bases at J, with 11 bases in the middle. CDR1 and CDR2 (germline): LNHNV, YYDKDF (reference sequence). The CDR3 DNA reads TGTGCCACCAGCAGAAACAGGGAGGGCACTGAAGCTTTCTTT. Protein product: CATSRNREGTEAFF.

This chain uses TRBV5-4 with TRBJ1-2, with TRBD1 identical over 7 bases. CDR1 SGHNT and CDR2 YYREEE come from the germline V gene (reference sequence). V shed 4 bases, J shed 4 bases, and the junction held 7 bases outside the gene matches. This CDR3 is 14 amino acids long. CDR3 in DNA: TGTGCCAGCAGCCCAACGACAGGGCCCTATGGCTACACCTTC. The encoded protein is CASSPTTGPYGYTF.

A remark on this clone: This CDR3 is also generated by other DNA sequences in the sample. The V gene is TRBV6-5, the J gene TRBJ2-6; D possibly corresponds to TRBD2 (6 bases). Germline V gene lookup returns CDR1 MNHEY and CDR2 SVGAGI. The CDR3 spans 15 residues. The V end lost 4 bases, the J end lost 2 bases, and 9 bases lay between the germline ends. The CDR3 is CASSSGGAGANVLTF. Written as DNA, the CDR3 is TGTGCCAGCAGTTCCGGCGGGGCTGGGGCCAACGTCCTGACTTTC.

The chain carries TRBV5-1 and TRBJ1-3, with D possibly TRBD1 on 5 matching bases. Germline V gene sequence: CDR1 SGHRS, CDR2 YFSETQ. V was trimmed by 1 base and J by 4 bases, leaving 15 bases between them. This CDR3 is 16 amino acids long. This CDR3 reads CASSLLGQGEGNTIYF. Written as DNA, the CDR3 is TGCGCCAGCAGCTTGTTGGGGCAGGGCGAGGGAAACACCATATATTTT. Looking up the rest from reference TRBV5-1 and TRBJ1-3 gives the full variable domain: KAGVTQTPRYLIKTRGQQVTLSCSPISGHRSVSWYQQTPGQGLQFLFEYFSETQRNKGNFPGRFSGRQFSNSRSEMNVSTLELGDSALYLCASSLLGQGEGNTIYFGEGSWLTVV.

In its sample, this clone was seen a few times. The chain joins TRBV9 to TRBJ2-1; 8 nucleotides align to TRBD1. The CDR3 runs 15 residues. The germline gives CDR1 SGDLS, CDR2 YYNGEE. J was trimmed by 0 bases and V by 3 bases; bases with no gene match: 2. The CDR3 is CASSADRASYNEQFF. The DNA of the CDR3 is TGTGCCAGCAGCGCGGACAGGGCCTCCTACAATGAGCAGTTCTTC.